The 12 T cell receptor beta chains presented below share a single source sample, sequenced in a study of OX40 agonist ivuxolimab in advanced cancers. Library generation was performed with the immunoSEQ multiplex PCR assay. Drawn from immuneACCESS, this table holds only the in-frame rearrangements with V and J called that TCRdb kept. Clones are partly lost; checked studies trace under half to an unresolved V gene and leave the rest unexplained. The sample table shows about 56,000 clones, and approximately 91% are seen once. Jointly, the top ten make up 20% to 30% of the sample. The sample in question was CD4+ or CD8+ T cells sorted from blood, obtained in a trial of the OX40 agonist ivuxolimab. All receptors derive from an adult with an advanced solid tumor such as melanoma, head and neck, liver or kidney cancer.

This rearrangement joins TRBV4-1 to TRBJ1-4; 8 bases fit TRBD1. The CDR3 has 14 residues. Germline CDR1 reads MGHRA; CDR2 reads YSYEKL. V shed 2 bases and J 8 bases; nucleotides not matched to a gene: 4. This CDR3 is CASSQQGAGEKLFF. DNA of the CDR3: TGCGCCAGCAGCCAACAGGGGGCTGGGGAAAAACTGTTTTTT.

CDR3: CASSLTGLAGGGDTQYF. The CDR3 DNA reads as TGTGCCAGCAGCTTAACGGGGTTAGCGGGAGGTGGAGATACGCAGTATTTT. The chain recombines TRBV7-3 with TRBJ2-3; the match to TRBD2 covers 10 bases. The CDR3 loop spans 17 amino acids. CDR1 is SGHTA and CDR2 is FQGTGA in the germline V gene. Trimming cost V 0 bases and J 5 bases; bases outside gene matches: 8.

The genes are TRBV6-4 and TRBJ1-5; TRBD1 might be the D (6 bases). The CDR3 is made up of 16 amino acids. Between the trimmed V and J ends, which lost 6 bases and 4 bases, there was a span of 19 bases. Germline values: CDR1 MRHNA, CDR2 SNTAGT. The CDR3 loop reads CASSESGGAGNQPQHF. The CDR3 DNA reads as TGTGCCAGCAGCGAGTCTGGGGGCGCCGGAAATCAGCCCCAGCATTTT.

The J gene is TRBJ2-7, the V gene TRBV4-2; 10 nucleotides align to TRBD1. The V segment lost 5 bases and the J segment 3 bases; nucleotides outside the gene matches: 7. In germline, CDR1 is LGHNA, CDR2 YNFKEQ. The CDR3 runs 15 residues. The CDR3 bases are TGTGCCAGCAGCTCGGGACAGGGGATAATCTACGAGCAGTACTTC. Translated: CASSSGQGIIYEQYF.

The genes are TRBV11-2 and TRBJ1-2, with 8 bases aligning to TRBD1. This CDR3 comprises 16 residues. The V and J ends lost 4 bases and 2 bases, in that order; junction bases with no gene match: 9. Germline lookup yields CDR1 SGHAT and CDR2 FQNNGV. CDR3 sequence: CASSSSPGTGNYGYTF. In DNA, the CDR3 is TGTGCCAGCAGCTCTTCACCCGGGACAGGAAACTATGGCTACACCTTC. The entire variable domain, with the rest obtained from reference TRBV11-2 and TRBJ1-2, is as follows: EAGVAQSPRYKIIEKRQSVAFWCNPISGHATLYWYQQILGQGPKLLIQFQNNGVVDDSQLPKDRFSAERLKGVDSTLKIQPAKLEDSAVYLCASSSSPGTGNYGYTFGSGTRLTVV.

The chain is built from TRBV28 and TRBJ2-7; D remains ambiguous. Germline V gene sequence: CDR1 MDHEN, CDR2 SYDVKM. The CDR3 sequence is 17 residues long. V was trimmed by 7 bases and J by 2 bases, leaving 24 bases between them. The CDR3, as DNA: TGTGCCAGCACGGTCCGGCGCAGCTCGCCCGTAGCCTACGAGCAGTACTTC. Amino acids: CASTVRRSSPVAYEQYF.

The CDR3 DNA follows: TGTGCCAGTAGTATGGGGCAAAACACTGAAGCTTTCTTT. Amino acids: CASSMGQNTEAFF. This chain connects TRBV19 to TRBJ1-1, with D possibly matching TRBD1 (5 bases). The CDR3 contains 13 residues. In germline, CDR1 is LNHDA, CDR2 SQIVND (reference sequence). V lost 3 bases, J lost 2 bases, and 7 bases lay in between.

The rearrangement joins TRBV6-5 to TRBJ2-6; TRBD1 might be the D (6 bases). With 6 bases removed from V and 8 bases from J, the gap between germline ends came to 11 bases. The CDR3 runs 13 residues. Germline CDR1 and CDR2: MNHEY and SVGAGI. The CDR3 sequence: CASSNRASNVLTF. CDR3 DNA: TGTGCCAGCAGCAACAGGGCCTCCAACGTCCTGACTTTC.

The chain links TRBV19 to TRBJ2-7, with D unclear. The CDR3 length is 15 residues. Trimming took off 4 bases at V and 5 bases at J, with 18 bases between the two ends. Germline assignment: CDR1 LNHDA and CDR2 SQIVND (reference sequence). The CDR3 region is CASSTSADLLDEQYF. DNA of the CDR3: TGTGCCAGTAGTACGAGCGCAGACCTTTTGGACGAGCAGTACTTC.

The chain is built from TRBV28 and TRBJ2-7; possible D gene TRBD1, 8 bases. Per germline, CDR1 MDHEN and CDR2 SYDVKM. Trimming left V 6 bases short and J 2 bases short, with 17 bases between. There are 15 residues in the CDR3. CDR3 bases: TGTGCCAGCAGCGTACAGGGGGGGATTGCCTACGAGCAGTACTTC. It yields the protein CASSVQGGIAYEQYF.

This chain joins TRBV6-1 and TRBJ2-5; D may be TRBD1 or TRBD2 (6 bases each). CDR1 is MNHNS and CDR2 is SASEGT in the germline V gene. V gave up 7 bases and J gave up 3 bases, with 18 bases separating them. The CDR3 is 15 amino acids. CDR3 nucleotides: TGTGCCAGCAACGGTGGAGGGGGACTGGAAGAGACCCAGTACTTC. It specifies CASNGGGGLEETQYF.

The chain carries TRBV7-8 and TRBJ2-7; no definite D call. CDR1 and CDR2 (germline): SGHVS, FQNEAQ. The CDR3 loop spans 14 amino acids. With 1 base removed from V and 0 bases from J, the gap between germline ends came to 7 bases. The CDR3 loop reads CASSLVAYSYEQYF. The CDR3 nucleotides are TGTGCCAGCAGCTTAGTGGCCTACTCCTACGAGCAGTACTTC.